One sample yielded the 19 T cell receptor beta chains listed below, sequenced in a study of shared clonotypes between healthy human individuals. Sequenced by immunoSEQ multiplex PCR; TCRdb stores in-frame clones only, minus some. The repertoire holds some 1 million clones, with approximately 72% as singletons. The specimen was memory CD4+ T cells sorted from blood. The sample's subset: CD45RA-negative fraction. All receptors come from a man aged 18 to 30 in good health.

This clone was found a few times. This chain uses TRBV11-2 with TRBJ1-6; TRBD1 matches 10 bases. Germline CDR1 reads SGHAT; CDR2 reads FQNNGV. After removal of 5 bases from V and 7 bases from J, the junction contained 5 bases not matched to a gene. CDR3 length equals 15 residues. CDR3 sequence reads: CASSPVTGGNSPLHF. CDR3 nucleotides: TGTGCCAGCAGCCCAGTGACAGGGGGCAATTCACCCCTCCACTTT.

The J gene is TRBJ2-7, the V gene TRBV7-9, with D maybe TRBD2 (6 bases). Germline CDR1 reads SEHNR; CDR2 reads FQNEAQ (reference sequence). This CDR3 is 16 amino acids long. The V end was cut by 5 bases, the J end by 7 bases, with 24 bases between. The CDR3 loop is CASSEGGGLPHEEQYF. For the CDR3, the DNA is TGTGCCAGCAGCGAGGGTGGGGGACTTCCTCATGAGGAGCAGTACTTC.

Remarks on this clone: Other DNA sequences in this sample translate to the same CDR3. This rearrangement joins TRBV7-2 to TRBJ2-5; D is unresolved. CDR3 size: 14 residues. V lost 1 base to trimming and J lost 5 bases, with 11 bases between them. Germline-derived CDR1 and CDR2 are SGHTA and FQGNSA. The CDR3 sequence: CASSLGSPGETQYF. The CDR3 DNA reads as TGTGCCAGCAGCTTAGGTAGCCCTGGGGAGACCCAGTACTTC.

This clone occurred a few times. The CDR3 sequence is CASSLAAGRVDEQFF. The CDR3 DNA is TGTGCCAGCAGCTTAGCCGCGGGGAGGGTGGATGAGCAGTTCTTC. The chain has TRBV7-2 and TRBJ2-1; 7 positions match TRBD2. Germline CDR1 reads SGHTA; CDR2 reads FQGNSA. Trimming took 0 bases from V and 8 from J; bases not matched to a gene: 7. The CDR3 is 15 residues long.

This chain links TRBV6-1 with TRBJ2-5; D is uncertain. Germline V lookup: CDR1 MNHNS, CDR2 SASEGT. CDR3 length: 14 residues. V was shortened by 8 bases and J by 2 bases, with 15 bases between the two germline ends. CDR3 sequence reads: CASRPYPSQETQYF. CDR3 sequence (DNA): TGTGCCAGCCGGCCGTACCCCAGTCAAGAGACCCAGTACTTC.

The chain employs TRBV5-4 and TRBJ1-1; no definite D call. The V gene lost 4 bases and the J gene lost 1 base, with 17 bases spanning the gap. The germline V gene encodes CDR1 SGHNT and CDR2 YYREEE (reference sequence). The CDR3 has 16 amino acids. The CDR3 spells CASSPPPRGENTEAFF. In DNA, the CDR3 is TGTGCCAGCAGCCCTCCCCCTCGGGGTGAGAACACTGAAGCTTTCTTT.

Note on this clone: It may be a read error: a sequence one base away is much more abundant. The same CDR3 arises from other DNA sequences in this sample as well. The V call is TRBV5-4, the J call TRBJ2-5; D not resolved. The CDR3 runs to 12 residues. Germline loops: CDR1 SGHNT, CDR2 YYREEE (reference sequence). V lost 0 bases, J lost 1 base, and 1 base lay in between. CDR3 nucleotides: TGTGCCAGCAGCTTGGCCCAAGAGACCCAGTACTTC. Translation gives CASSLAQETQYF.

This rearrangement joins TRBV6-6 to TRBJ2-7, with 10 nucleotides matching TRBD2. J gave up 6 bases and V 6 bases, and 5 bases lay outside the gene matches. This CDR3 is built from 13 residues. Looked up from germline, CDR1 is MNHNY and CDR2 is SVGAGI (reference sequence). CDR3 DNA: TGTGCCAGCAGGGGACTAGCGCGGCTCGAGCAGTACTTC. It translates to CASRGLARLEQYF.

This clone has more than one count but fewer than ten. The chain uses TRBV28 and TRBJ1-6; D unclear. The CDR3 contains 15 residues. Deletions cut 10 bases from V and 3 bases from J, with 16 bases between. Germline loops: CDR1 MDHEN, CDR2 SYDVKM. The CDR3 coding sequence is TGTGCCACCGAGGGAGCGGGGTTCTATAATTCACCCCTCCACTTT. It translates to CATEGAGFYNSPLHF.

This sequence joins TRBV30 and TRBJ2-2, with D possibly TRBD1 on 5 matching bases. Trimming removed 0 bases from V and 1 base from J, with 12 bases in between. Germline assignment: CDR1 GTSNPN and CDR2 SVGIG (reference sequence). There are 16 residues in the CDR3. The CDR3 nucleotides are TGTGCCTGGAGTGTAAGTTTCAGGGTGAACACCGGGGAGCTGTTTTTT. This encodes CAWSVSFRVNTGELFF.

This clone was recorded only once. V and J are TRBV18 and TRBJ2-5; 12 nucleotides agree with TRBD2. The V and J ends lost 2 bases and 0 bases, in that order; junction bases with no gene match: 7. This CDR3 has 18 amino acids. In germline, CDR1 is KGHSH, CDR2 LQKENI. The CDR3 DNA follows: TGTGCCAGCTCACCAAATTTCCGACTAGCGGGGGACCAAGAGACCCAGTACTTC. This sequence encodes CASSPNFRLAGDQETQYF.

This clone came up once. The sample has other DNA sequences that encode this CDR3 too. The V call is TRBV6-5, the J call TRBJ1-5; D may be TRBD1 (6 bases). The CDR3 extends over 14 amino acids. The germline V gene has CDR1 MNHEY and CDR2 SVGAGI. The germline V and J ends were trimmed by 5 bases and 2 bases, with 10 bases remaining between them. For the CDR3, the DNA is TGTGCCAGCAGTCTTAGACAGGGCAATCAGCCCCAGCATTTT. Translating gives CASSLRQGNQPQHF.

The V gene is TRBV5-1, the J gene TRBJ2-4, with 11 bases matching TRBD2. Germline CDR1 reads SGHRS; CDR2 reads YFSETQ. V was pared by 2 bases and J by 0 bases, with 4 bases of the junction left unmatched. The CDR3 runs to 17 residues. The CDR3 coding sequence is TGCGCCAGCAGCTTCACTAGCGGGGGTTTAGCCAAAAACATTCAGTACTTC. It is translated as CASSFTSGGLAKNIQYF.

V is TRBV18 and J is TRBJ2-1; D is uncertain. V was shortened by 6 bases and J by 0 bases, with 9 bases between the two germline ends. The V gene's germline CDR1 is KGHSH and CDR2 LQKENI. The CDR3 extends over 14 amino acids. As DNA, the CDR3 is TGTGCCAGCTCGAGGAGTAGCTCCTACAATGAGCAGTTCTTC. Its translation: CASSRSSSYNEQFF.

This CDR3 reads CASSRLDYRDEQFF. CDR3 DNA sequence: TGCGCCAGCAGCCGCCTGGACTATCGGGATGAGCAGTTCTTC. The J gene is TRBJ2-1, the V gene TRBV4-1; D is possibly TRBD2 (6 bases). Germline CDR1 reads MGHRA; CDR2 reads YSYEKL. The V end lost 4 bases, the J end lost 8 bases, and 15 bases lay between the germline ends. The CDR3 spans 14 residues.

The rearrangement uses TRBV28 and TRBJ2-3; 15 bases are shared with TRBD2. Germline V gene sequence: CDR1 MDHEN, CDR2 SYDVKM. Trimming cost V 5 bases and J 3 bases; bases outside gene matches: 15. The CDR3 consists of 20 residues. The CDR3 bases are TGTGCCAGCAGTGCGCAGGGTCGGATGGGACTAGCGGGAGGAACAGATACGCAGTATTTT. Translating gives CASSAQGRMGLAGGTDTQYF. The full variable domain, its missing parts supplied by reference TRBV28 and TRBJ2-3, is DVKVTQSSRYLVKRTGEKVFLECVQDMDHENMFWYRQDPGLGLRLIYFSYDVKMKEKGDIPEGYSVSREKKERFSLILESASTNQTSMYLCASSAQGRMGLAGGTDTQYFGPGTRLTVL.

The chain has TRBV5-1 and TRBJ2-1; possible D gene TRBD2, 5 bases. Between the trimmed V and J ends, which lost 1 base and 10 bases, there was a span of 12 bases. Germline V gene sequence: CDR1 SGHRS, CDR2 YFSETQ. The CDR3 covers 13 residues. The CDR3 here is CASSLNRGWEQFF. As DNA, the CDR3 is TGCGCCAGCAGCTTGAATCGGGGTTGGGAGCAGTTCTTC.

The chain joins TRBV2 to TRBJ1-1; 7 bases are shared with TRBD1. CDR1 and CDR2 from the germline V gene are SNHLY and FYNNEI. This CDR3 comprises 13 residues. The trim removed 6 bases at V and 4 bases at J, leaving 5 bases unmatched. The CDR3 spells CASRKDRATEAFF. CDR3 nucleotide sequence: TGTGCCAGCAGAAAAGACAGGGCCACTGAAGCTTTCTTT.

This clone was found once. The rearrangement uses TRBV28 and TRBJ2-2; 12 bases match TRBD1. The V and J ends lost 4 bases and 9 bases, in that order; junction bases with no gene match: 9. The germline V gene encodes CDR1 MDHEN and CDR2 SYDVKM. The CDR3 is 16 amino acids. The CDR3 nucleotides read TGTGCCAGCAGTTCACCGGGACAGGGGGCGGTCCGGGAGCTGTTTTTT. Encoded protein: CASSSPGQGAVRELFF.